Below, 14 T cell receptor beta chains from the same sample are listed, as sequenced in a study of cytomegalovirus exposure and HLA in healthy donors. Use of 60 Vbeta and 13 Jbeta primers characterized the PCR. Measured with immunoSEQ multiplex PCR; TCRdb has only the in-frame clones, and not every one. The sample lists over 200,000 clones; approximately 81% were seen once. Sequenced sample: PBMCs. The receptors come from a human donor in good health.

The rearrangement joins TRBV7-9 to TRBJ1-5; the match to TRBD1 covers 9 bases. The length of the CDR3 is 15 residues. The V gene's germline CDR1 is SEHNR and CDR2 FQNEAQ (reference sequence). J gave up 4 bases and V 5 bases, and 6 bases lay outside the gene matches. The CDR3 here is CASSPGTGRNQPQHF. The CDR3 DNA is TGTGCCAGCAGCCCAGGGACAGGGAGGAATCAGCCCCAGCATTTT.

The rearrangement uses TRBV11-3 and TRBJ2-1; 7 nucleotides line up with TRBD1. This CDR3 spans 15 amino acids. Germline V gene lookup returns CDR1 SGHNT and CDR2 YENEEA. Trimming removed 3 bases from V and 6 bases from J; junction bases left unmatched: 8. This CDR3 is CASSLGTDLGNEQFF. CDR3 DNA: TGTGCCAGCAGCTTGGGGACAGACCTAGGCAATGAGCAGTTCTTC.

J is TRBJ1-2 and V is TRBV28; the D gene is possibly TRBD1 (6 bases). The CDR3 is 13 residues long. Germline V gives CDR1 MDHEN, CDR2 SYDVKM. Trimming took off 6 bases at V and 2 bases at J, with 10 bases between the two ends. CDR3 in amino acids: CASREQGNYGYTF. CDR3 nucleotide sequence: TGTGCCAGCAGGGAACAGGGAAACTATGGCTACACCTTC.

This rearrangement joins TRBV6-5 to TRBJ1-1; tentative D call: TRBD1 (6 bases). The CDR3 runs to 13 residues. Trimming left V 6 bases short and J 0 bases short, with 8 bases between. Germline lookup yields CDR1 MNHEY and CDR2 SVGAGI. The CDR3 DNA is TGTGCCAGCAGACAGGGAATGAACACTGAAGCTTTCTTT. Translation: CASRQGMNTEAFF.

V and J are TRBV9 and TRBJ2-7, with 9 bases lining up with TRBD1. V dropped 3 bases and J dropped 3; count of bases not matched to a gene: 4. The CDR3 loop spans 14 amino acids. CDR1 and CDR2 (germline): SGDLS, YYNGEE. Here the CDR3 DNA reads TGTGCCAGCAGCGAGGGGGACAGGGACTACGAGCAGTACTTC. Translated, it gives CASSEGDRDYEQYF.

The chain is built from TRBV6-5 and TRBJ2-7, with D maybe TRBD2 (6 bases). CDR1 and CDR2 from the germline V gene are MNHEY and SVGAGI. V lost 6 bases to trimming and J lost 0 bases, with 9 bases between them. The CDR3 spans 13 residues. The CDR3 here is CASRGDSSYEQYF. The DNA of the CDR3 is TGTGCCAGCAGGGGGGACTCCTCCTACGAGCAGTACTTC.

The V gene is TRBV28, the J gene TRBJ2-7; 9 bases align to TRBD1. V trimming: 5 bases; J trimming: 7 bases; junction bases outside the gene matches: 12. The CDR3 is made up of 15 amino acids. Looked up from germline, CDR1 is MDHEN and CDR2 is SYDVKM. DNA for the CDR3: TGTGCCAGCAGTATCACCGGGACAGGGCCTTTGGAGCAGTACTTC. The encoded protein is CASSITGTGPLEQYF.

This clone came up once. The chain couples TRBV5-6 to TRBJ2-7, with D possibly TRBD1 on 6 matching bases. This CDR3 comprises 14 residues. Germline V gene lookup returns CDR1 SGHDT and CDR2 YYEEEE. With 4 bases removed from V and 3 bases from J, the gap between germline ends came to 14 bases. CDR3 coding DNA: TGTGCCAGCAGCCTTCATCGACAGGTCTACGAGCAGTACTTC. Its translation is CASSLHRQVYEQYF. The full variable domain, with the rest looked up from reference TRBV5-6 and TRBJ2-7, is DAGVTQSPTHLIKTRGQQVTLRCSPKSGHDTVSWYQQALGQGPQFIFQYYEEEERQRGNFPDRFSGHQFPNYSSELNVNALLLGDSALYLCASSLHRQVYEQYFGPGTRLTVT.

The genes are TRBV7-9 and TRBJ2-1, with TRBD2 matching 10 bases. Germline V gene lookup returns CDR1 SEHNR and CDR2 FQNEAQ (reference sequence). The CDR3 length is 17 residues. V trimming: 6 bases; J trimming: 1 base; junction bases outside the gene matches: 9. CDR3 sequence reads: CASRPGLAAISYNEQFF. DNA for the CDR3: TGTGCCAGCAGGCCCGGACTAGCGGCTATATCCTACAATGAGCAGTTCTTC.

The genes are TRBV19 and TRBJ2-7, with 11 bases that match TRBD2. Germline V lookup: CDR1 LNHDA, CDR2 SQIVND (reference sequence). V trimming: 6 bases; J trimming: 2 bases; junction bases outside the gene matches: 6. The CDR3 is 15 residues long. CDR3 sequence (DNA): TGTGCCAGTAGCGAGACTAGCGGGACTCCCTACGAGCAGTACTTC. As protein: CASSETSGTPYEQYF.

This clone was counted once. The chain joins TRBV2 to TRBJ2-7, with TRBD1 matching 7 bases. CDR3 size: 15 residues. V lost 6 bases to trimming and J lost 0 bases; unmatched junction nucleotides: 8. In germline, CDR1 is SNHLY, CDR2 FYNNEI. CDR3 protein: CASRRGGDPSYEQYF. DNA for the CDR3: TGTGCCAGCAGAAGAGGGGGCGACCCCTCCTACGAGCAGTACTTC.

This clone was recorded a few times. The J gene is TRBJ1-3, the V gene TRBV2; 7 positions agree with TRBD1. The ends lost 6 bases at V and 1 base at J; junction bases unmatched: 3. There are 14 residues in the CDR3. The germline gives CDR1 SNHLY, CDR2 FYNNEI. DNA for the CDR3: TGTGCCAGCAGATACAGGGGATCTGGAAACACCATATATTTT. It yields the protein CASRYRGSGNTIYF.

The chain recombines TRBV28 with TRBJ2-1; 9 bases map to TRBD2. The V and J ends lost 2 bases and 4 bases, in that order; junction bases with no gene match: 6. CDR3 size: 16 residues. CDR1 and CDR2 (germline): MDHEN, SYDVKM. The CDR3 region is CASSLLLAGQYNEQFF. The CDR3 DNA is TGTGCCAGCAGTTTACTGCTAGCGGGGCAATACAATGAGCAGTTCTTC.

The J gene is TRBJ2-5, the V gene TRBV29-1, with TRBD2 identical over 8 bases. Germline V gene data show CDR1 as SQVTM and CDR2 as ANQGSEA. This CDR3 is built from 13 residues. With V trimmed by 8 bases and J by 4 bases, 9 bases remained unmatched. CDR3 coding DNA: TGCAGCCCTTCCGGGGGGGAGGGAGAGACCCAGTACTTC. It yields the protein CSPSGGEGETQYF.